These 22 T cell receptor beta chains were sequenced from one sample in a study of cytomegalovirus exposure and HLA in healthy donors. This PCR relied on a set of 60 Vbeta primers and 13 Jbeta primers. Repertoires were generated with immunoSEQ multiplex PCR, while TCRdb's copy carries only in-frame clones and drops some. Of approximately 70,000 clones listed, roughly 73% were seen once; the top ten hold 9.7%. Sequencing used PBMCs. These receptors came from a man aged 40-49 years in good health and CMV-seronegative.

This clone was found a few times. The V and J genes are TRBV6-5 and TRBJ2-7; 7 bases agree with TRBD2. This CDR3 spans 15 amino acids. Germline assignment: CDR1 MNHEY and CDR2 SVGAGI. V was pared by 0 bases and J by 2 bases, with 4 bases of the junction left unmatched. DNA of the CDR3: TGTGCCAGCAGTTACTCCCTAGCGGCCCCCTACGAGCAGTACTTC. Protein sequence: CASSYSLAAPYEQYF.

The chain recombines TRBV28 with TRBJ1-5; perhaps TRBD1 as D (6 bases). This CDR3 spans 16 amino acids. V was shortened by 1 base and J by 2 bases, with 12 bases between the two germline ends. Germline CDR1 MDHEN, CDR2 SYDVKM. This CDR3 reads CASSLFRGAGNQPQHF. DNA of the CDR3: TGTGCCAGCAGTTTATTCCGGGGGGCAGGCAATCAGCCCCAGCATTTT. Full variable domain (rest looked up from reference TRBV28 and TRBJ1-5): DVKVTQSSRYLVKRTGEKVFLECVQDMDHENMFWYRQDPGLGLRLIYFSYDVKMKEKGDIPEGYSVSREKKERFSLILESASTNQTSMYLCASSLFRGAGNQPQHFGDGTRLSIL.

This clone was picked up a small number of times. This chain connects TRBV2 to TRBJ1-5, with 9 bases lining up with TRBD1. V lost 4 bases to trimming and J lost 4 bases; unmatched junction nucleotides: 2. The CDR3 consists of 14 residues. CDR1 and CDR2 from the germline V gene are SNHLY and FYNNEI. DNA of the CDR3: TGTGCCAGCAGTGGGACAGGGGTTAATCAGCCCCAGCATTTT. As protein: CASSGTGVNQPQHF.

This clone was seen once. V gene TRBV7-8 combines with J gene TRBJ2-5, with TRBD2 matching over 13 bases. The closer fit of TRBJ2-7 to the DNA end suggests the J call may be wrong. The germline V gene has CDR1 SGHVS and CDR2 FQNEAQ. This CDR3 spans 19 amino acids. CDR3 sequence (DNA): TGTGCCAGCAGCCTAGGGGGGAGGATGACTAGCGGGAGGTCCTACGAGCAGTACTTC. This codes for CASSLGGRMTSGRSYEQYF.

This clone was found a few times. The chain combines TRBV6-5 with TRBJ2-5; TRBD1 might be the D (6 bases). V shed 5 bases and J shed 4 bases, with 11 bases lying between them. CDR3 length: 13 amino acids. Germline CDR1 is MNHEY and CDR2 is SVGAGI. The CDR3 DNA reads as TGTGCCAGCAGTCGGGACATAGGAGAGACCCAGTACTTC. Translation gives CASSRDIGETQYF.

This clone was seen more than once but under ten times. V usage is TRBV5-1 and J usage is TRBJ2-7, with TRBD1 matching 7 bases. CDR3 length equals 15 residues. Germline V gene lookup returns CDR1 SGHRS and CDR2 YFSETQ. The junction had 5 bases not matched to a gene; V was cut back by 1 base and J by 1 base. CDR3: CASSLRQGESYEQYF. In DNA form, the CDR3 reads TGCGCCAGCAGCTTGAGGCAGGGGGAATCCTACGAGCAGTACTTC. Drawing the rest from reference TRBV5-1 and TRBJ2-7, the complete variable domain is KAGVTQTPRYLIKTRGQQVTLSCSPISGHRSVSWYQQTPGQGLQFLFEYFSETQRNKGNFPGRFSGRQFSNSRSEMNVSTLELGDSALYLCASSLRQGESYEQYFGPGTRLTVT.

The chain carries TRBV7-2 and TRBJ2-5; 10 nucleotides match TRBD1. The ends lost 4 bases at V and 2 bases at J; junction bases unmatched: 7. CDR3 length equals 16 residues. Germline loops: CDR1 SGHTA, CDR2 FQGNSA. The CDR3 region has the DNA TGTGCCAGCAGCTGGGCCGGGACAGGGGATCAAGAGACCCAGTACTTC. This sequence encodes CASSWAGTGDQETQYF.

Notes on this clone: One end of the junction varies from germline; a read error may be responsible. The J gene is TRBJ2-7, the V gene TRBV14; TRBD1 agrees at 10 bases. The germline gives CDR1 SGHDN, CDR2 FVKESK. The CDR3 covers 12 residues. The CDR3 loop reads CASSQTGTGVRF. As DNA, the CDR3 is TGTGCCAGCAGCCAAACCGGGACAGGGGTTCGCTTC.

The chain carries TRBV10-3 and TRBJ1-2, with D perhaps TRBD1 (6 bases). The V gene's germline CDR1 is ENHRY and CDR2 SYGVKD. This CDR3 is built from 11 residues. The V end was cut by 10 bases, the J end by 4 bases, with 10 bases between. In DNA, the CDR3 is TGTGCCAGCGGACAGAGCTATGGCTACACCTTC. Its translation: CASGQSYGYTF.

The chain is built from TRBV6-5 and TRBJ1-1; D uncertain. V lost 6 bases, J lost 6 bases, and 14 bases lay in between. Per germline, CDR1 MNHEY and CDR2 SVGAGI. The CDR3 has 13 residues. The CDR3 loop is CASRGTGSPEAFF. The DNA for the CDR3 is TGTGCCAGCAGAGGTACTGGGAGCCCTGAAGCTTTCTTT.

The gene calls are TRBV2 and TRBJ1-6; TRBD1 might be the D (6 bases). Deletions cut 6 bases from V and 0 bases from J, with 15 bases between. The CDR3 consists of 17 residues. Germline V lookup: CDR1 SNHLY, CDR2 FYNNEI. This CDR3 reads CASSLRQASSYNSPLHF. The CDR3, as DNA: TGTGCCAGCAGCCTTCGACAGGCGAGCTCCTATAATTCACCCCTCCACTTT. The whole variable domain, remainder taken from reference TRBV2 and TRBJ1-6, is EPEVTQTPSHQVTQMGQEVILRCVPISNHLYFYWYRQILGQKVEFLVSFYNNEISEKSEIFDDQFSVERPDGSNFTLKIRSTKLEDSAMYFCASSLRQASSYNSPLHFGNGTRLTVT.

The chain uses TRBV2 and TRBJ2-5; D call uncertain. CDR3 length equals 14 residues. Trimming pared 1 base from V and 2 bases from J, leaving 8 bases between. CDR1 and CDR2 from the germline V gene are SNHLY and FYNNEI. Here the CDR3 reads CASSEVAAQETQYF. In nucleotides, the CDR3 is TGTGCCAGCAGTGAAGTAGCAGCACAAGAGACCCAGTACTTC.

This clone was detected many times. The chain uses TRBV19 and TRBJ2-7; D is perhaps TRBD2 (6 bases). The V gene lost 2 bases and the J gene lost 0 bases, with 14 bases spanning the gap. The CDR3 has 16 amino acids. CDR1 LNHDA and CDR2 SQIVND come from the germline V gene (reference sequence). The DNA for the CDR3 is TGTGCCAGTAGTATAACCTCCGGGACTCCCTCCTACGAGCAGTACTTC. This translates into CASSITSGTPSYEQYF. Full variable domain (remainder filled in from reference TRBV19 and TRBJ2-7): DGGITQSPKYLFRKEGQNVTLSCEQNLNHDAMYWYRQDPGQGLRLIYYSQIVNDFQKGDIAEGYSVSREKKESFPLTVTSAQKNPTAFYLCASSITSGTPSYEQYFGPGTRLTVT.

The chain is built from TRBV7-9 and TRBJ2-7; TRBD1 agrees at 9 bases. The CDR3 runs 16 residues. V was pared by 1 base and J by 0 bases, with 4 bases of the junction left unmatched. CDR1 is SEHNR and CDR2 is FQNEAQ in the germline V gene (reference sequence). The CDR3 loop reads CASSLVMTGGSYEQYF. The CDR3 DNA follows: TGTGCCAGCAGCTTAGTAATGACAGGGGGCTCCTACGAGCAGTACTTC. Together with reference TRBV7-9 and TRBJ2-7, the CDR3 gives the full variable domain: DTGVSQNPRHKITKRGQNVTFRCDPISEHNRLYWYRQTLGQGPEFLTYFQNEAQLEKSRLLSDRFSAERPKGSFSTLEIQRTEQGDSAMYLCASSLVMTGGSYEQYFGPGTRLTVT.

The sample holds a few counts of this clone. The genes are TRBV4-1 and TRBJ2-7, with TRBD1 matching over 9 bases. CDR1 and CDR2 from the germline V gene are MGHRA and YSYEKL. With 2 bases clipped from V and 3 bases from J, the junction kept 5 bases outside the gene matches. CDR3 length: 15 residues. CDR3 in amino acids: CASSQRQGGIYEQYF. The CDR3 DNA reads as TGCGCCAGCAGCCAACGACAGGGGGGGATCTACGAGCAGTACTTC.

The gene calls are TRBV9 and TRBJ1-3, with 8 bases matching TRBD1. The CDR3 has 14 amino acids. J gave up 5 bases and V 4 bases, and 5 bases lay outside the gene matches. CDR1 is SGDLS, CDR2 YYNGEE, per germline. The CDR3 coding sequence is TGTGCCAGCAGCCCCGACAGGGGTAGAAACACCATATATTTT. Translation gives CASSPDRGRNTIYF.

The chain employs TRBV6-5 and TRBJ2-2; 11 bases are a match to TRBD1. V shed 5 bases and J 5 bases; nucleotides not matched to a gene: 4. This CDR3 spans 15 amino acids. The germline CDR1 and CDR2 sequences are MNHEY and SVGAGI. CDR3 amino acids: CASSLRDRGTGELFF. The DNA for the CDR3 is TGTGCCAGCAGTCTCCGGGACAGGGGGACCGGGGAGCTGTTTTTT.

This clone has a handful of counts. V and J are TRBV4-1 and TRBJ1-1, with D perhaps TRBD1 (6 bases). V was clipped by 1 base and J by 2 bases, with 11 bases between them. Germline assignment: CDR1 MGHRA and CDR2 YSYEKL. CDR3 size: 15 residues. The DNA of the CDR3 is TGCGCCAGCAGCCAAGTTGGACAGCTAAACACTGAAGCTTTCTTT. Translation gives CASSQVGQLNTEAFF.

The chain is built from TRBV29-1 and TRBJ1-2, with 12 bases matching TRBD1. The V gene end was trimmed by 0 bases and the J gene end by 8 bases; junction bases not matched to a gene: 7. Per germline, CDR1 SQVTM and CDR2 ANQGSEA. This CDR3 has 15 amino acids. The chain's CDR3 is CSVEDRGQGALGYTF. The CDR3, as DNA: TGCAGCGTTGAAGATCGGGGACAGGGGGCGTTGGGCTACACCTTC.

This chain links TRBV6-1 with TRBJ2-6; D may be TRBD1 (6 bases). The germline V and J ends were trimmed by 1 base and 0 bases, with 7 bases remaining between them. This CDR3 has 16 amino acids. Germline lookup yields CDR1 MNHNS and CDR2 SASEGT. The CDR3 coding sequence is TGTGCCAGCAGTGAAGGGACAGCCTCTGGGGCCAACGTCCTGACTTTC. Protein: CASSEGTASGANVLTF.

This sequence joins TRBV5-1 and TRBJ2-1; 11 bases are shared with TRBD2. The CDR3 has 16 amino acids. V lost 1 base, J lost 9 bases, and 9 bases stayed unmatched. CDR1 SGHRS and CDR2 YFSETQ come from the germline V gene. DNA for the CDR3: TGCGCCAGCAGCTTGACTAGCGGGGGACCGGAAACTGAGCAGTTCTTC. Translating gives CASSLTSGGPETEQFF.

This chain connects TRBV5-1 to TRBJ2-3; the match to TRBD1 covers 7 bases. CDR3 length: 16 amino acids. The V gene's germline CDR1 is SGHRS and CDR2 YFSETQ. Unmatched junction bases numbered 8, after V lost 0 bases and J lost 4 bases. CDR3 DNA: TGCGCCAGCAGCTTGGGCCCAACAGGGGTGTCAGATACGCAGTATTTT. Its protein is CASSLGPTGVSDTQYF.